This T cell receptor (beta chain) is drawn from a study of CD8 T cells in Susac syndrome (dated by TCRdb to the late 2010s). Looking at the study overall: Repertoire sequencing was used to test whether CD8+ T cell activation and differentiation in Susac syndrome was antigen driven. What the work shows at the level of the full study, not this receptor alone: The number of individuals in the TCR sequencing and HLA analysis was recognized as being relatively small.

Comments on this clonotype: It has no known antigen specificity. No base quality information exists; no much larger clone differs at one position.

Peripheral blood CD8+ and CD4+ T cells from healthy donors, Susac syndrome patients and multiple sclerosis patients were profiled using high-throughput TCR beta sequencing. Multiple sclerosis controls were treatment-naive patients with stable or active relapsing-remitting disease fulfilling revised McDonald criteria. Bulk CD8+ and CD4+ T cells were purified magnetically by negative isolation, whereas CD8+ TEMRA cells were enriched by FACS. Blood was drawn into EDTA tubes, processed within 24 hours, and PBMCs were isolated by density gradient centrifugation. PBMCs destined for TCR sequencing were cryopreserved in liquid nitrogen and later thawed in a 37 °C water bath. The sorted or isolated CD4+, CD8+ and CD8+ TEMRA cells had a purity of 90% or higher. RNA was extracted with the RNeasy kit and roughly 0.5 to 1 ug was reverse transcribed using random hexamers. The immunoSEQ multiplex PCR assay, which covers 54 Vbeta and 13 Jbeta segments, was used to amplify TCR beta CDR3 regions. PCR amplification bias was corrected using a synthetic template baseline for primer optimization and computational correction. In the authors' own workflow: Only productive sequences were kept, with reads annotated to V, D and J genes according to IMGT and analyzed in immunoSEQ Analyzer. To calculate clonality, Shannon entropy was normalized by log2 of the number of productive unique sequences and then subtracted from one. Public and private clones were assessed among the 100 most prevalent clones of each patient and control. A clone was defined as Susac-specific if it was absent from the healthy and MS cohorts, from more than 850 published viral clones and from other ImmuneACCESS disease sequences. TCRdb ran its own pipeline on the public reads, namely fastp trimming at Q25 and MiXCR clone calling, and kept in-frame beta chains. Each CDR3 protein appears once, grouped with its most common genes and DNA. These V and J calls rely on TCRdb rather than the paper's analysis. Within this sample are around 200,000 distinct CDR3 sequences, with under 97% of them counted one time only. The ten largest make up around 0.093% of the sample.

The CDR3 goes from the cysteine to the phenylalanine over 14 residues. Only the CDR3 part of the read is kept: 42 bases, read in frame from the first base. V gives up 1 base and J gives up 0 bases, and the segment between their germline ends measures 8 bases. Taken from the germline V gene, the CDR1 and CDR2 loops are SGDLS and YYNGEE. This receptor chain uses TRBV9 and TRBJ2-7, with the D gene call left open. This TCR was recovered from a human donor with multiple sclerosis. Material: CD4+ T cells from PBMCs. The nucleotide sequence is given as TGTGCCAGCAGCGTACAGGCATACTCCTACGAGCAGTACTTC. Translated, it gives CASSVQAYSYEQYF.